The 9 T cell receptor beta chains below come from one sample, sequenced in a study of blood T cells in healthy people across ages. Primers used in a second PCR of about 7 to 11 cycles were a sample-barcoded 5' primer and a J-beta primer mix. MiXCR was run by TCRdb on the 5' RACE reads, yielding one entry per CDR3 protein. The sample records roughly 1.7 million distinct CDR3 sequences, approximately 32% being singletons. The specimen sequenced was blood. The receptors come from a woman in her twenties or thirties in good health.

In its sample, this clonotype was seen many times. A read error is possible here, since a much larger clone lies one base away. The chain uses TRBV6-2 or TRBV6-3 and TRBJ2-1; unclear D gene. Germline-derived CDR1 and CDR2 are MNHEY and SVGEGT. The length of the CDR3 is 11 residues. CDR3 sequence reads: CASSYYDEQFF. The CDR3 nucleotides read TGTGCCAGCAGTTACTACGATGAGCAGTTCTTC.

The J gene is TRBJ2-1, the V gene TRBV11-2; D tentatively fits TRBD1 or TRBD2 (5 bases each). V lost 0 bases, J lost 0 bases, and 15 bases lay in between. The CDR3 loop spans 18 amino acids. Germline V gives CDR1 SGHAT, CDR2 FQNNGV. The CDR3 nucleotides read TGTGCCAGCAGCTTAGATAGTAACGCAGGGACCTCCTACAATGAGCAGTTCTTC. Amino acid sequence: CASSLDSNAGTSYNEQFF. Supplemented by reference TRBV11-2 and TRBJ2-1, the full variable domain reads EAGVAQSPRYKIIEKRQSVAFWCNPISGHATLYWYQQILGQGPKLLIQFQNNGVVDDSQLPKDRFSAERLKGVDSTLKIQPAKLEDSAVYLCASSLDSNAGTSYNEQFFGPGTRLTVL.

For this clonotype: The junction differs from germline at one of its ends, possibly a read error. V usage is TRBV7-3 and J usage is TRBJ2-1; 7 bases map to TRBD2. From germline, CDR1 is SGHTA and CDR2 FQGTGA. The CDR3 consists of 14 residues. CDR3 sequence (DNA): TGTGCCAGCAGTCCAGGACTAGTTAGCAATGTGCAGTTCTTC. It specifies CASSPGLVSNVQFF.

Here the CDR3 DNA reads TGTGTCATCACTAGCTACCACGAGCAGTACTTC. Encoded protein: CVITSYHEQYF. The chain couples TRBV28 to TRBJ2-7, with D possibly matching TRBD2 (6 bases). This CDR3 is 11 amino acids long. Germline V gene lookup returns CDR1 MDHEN and CDR2 SYDVKM.

The chain is built from TRBV4-1 and TRBJ2-1, with D maybe TRBD1 (6 bases). V gave up 6 bases and J gave up 10 bases, with 25 bases separating them. This CDR3 has 16 amino acids. Germline CDR1 MGHRA, CDR2 YSYEKL. The CDR3 here is CASRQDSQPTSYEQFF. In nucleotides, the CDR3 is TGCGCCAGCAGACAGGACAGCCAGCCCACCTCCTACGAGCAGTTCTTC.

The CDR3 reads CASKRTKNTEAFF. CDR3 nucleotide sequence: TGTGCCAGCAAAAGGACAAAGAACACTGAAGCTTTCTTT. The rearrangement uses TRBV6-5 and TRBJ1-1, with a weak D call TRBD1 (5 bases). V was cut by 7 bases and J by 1 base, with 10 bases left in between. CDR1 is MNHEY and CDR2 is SVGAGI in the germline V gene. The length of the CDR3 is 13 residues.

The chain employs TRBV20-1 and TRBJ2-5; D ambiguous. V gave up 5 bases and J gave up 2 bases, with 6 bases separating them. The germline CDR1 and CDR2 sequences are DFQATT and SNEGSKA (reference sequence). The CDR3 is 11 residues long. DNA for the CDR3: TGCAGTGCTCAGACTCAAGAGACCCAGTACTTC. This translates into CSAQTQETQYF.

The chain joins TRBV10-1 to TRBJ1-5; D uncertain. Germline loops: CDR1 WNHNN, CDR2 SYGVQD (reference sequence). The CDR3 has 15 amino acids. The V end lost 2 bases, the J end lost 1 base, and 9 bases lay between the germline ends. CDR3 bases: TGCGCCAGCAGTGAGACTTTGTGGAGCAATCAGCCCCAGCATTTT. Its protein product is CASSETLWSNQPQHF.

The chain is built from TRBV20-1 and TRBJ2-5, with TRBD2 as a possible D gene (6 bases). Germline CDR1 DFQATT, CDR2 SNEGSKA (reference sequence). V shed 4 bases and J shed 2 bases, with 14 bases lying between them. The CDR3 loop spans 14 amino acids. CDR3 coding DNA: TGCAGTGCTAACACGCAGGGACTGCAAGAGACCCAGTACTTC. As protein: CSANTQGLQETQYF.